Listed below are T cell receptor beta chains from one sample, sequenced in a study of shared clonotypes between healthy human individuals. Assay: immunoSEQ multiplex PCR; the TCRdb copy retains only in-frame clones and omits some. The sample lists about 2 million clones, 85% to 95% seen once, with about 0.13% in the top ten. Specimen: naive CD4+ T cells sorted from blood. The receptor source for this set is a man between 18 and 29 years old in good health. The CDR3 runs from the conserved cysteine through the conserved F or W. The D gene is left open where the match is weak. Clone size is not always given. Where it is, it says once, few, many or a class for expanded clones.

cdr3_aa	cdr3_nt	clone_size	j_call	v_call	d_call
CASTLVAGGSTDTQYF	TGTGCCAGCACCCTAGTAGCGGGAGGGAGCACAGATACGCAGTATTTT	-	TRBJ2-3	TRBV11-2	TRBD2
CASRTSGGAREQFF	TGTGCCAGCCGGACTAGCGGGGGGGCCAGGGAGCAGTTCTTC	-	TRBJ2-1	TRBV2	TRBD2
CASGSPGQGRSGANVLTF	TGTGCTAGTGGTTCACCGGGACAGGGGCGCTCTGGGGCCAACGTCCTGACTTTC	-	TRBJ2-6	TRBV12-5	TRBD1
CASSTHRGQGNTIYF	TGTGCCAGCAGCACACACAGGGGGCAAGGAAACACCATATATTTT	-	TRBJ1-3	TRBV6-5	TRBD1
CASGLATRGEPTRRTDTQYF	TGTGCTAGTGGTTTGGCTACTAGGGGTGAACCAACACGGCGGACAGATACGCAGTATTTT	-	TRBJ2-3	TRBV12-5	-
CASSVVQGNTGELFF	TGTGCCAGCAGCGTAGTTCAGGGGAACACCGGGGAGCTGTTTTTT	-	TRBJ2-2	TRBV9	-
CASSLEGIGTEAFF	TGTGCCAGCAGCTTAGAGGGGATTGGCACTGAAGCTTTCTTT	-	TRBJ1-1	TRBV7-9	-
CASSEVTGRLNYGYTF	TGTGCCAGCAGTGAAGTTACAGGGAGGTTGAACTATGGCTACACCTTC	-	TRBJ1-2	TRBV6-1	-
CAWTQADTEAFF	TGTGCCTGGACTCAAGCAGACACTGAAGCTTTCTTT	-	TRBJ1-1	TRBV30	-
CASSGLSMANSPLHF	TGTGCCAGCAGTGGTCTGTCTATGGCTAATTCACCCCTCCACTTT	-	TRBJ1-6	TRBV6-5	-
CASSLGAYEQYF	TGTGCCAGCAGTTTGGGGGCCTACGAGCAGTACTTC	few	TRBJ2-7	TRBV28	-
CSVANMNQPQHF	TGCAGCGTTGCGAATATGAATCAGCCCCAGCATTTT	-	TRBJ1-5	TRBV29-1	-
CASSQIPVQGNIQYF	TGTGCCAGCAGCCAAATACCGGTTCAGGGAAACATTCAGTACTTC	-	TRBJ2-4	TRBV5-4	-
CASSTGQGTEAFF	TGTGCCAGCTCGACCGGACAGGGAACTGAAGCTTTCTTT	-	TRBJ1-1	TRBV18	TRBD1
CASRSTGTANYGYTF	TGTGCCAGCAGATCCACCGGGACAGCTAACTATGGCTACACCTTC	-	TRBJ1-2	TRBV28	TRBD1
CASRLTSGFTDTQYF	TGCGCCAGCAGGCTGACTAGCGGTTTCACAGATACGCAGTATTTT	once	TRBJ2-3	TRBV5-1	TRBD2
CASSLGLGGYNEQFF	TGCGCCAGCAGCTTGGGTCTAGGGGGTTACAATGAGCAGTTCTTC	once	TRBJ2-1	TRBV5-1	-
CASSPTGSANTGELFF	TGTGCCAGCAGCCCGACAGGGAGCGCGAACACCGGGGAGCTGTTTTTT	-	TRBJ2-2	TRBV7-9	TRBD1
CASSLPDRSYEQYF	TGTGCCAGCAGTTTACCCGACAGGTCCTACGAGCAGTACTTC	many	TRBJ2-7	TRBV28	-
CASSLGQYQETQYF	TGTGCCAGCAGCCTCGGACAGTACCAAGAGACCCAGTACTTC	-	TRBJ2-5	TRBV5-4	-
CASSLAAGSSYNEQFF	TGTGCCAGCAGCTTAGCTGCGGGCAGCTCCTACAATGAGCAGTTCTTC	-	TRBJ2-1	TRBV7-2	-
CASGYRGLNTEAFF	TGCGCCAGCGGGTACAGGGGTTTGAACACTGAAGCTTTCTTT	-	TRBJ1-1	TRBV4-1	TRBD1
CASSEIQTNYGYTF	TGTGCCAGCAGTGAGATACAGACAAACTATGGCTACACCTTC	-	TRBJ1-2	TRBV2	-